This record concerns one T cell receptor beta chain sequence. The antigen is not known. This sample stems from a study of CD8+ T cells in alopecia areata. As for treatment: oral pan-JAK inhibitor, 5-10 mg twice daily. The sequencing template was cDNA reverse transcribed from extracted RNA. Sequencing used immunoSEQ multiplex PCR; TCRdb keeps in-frame clones, though not all of them. The profile shows over 85,000 clones, 61% of them singletons. In germline, CDR1 is SEHNR, CDR2 FQNEAQ (reference sequence). The V gene end was trimmed by 6 bases and the J gene end by 3 bases; junction bases not matched to a gene: 3. The CDR3 consists of 13 residues. Broader study findings: With one nonresponder, baseline CD8+ expansion's link to response remains uncertain.

The sequence was obtained from a human donor with alopecia areata. The gene calls are TRBV7-9 and TRBJ2-7, with 9 bases identical to TRBD2. The input for sequencing was CD8+ T cells sorted from blood, taken at week 4, from a patient treated with tofacitinib. CDR3 in amino acids: CASRPTSGYEQYF. As DNA, the CDR3 is TGTGCCAGCAGGCCGACTAGCGGCTACGAGCAGTACTTC.